A single sample is the source of the 25 T cell receptor beta chains below, sequenced in a study of cytomegalovirus exposure and HLA in healthy donors. The PCR employed 60 Vbeta primers together with 13 Jbeta primers. Profiling relied on immunoSEQ multiplex PCR, and the TCRdb table lists in-frame clones only, not all of them. The table has approximately 160,000 clones, approximately 77% seen once. Sequencing input: PBMCs. Every receptor here comes from a male donor in good health and CMV-seronegative.

V and J are TRBV9 and TRBJ2-1; TRBD2 matches 10 bases. After removal of 0 bases from V and 7 bases from J, the junction contained 7 bases not matched to a gene. CDR1 is SGDLS and CDR2 is YYNGEE in the germline V gene. The CDR3 runs to 16 residues. The CDR3 sequence is CASSVVPSGSLNEQFF. Here the CDR3 DNA reads TGTGCCAGCAGCGTAGTCCCTAGCGGGAGTCTTAATGAGCAGTTCTTC.

This chain uses TRBV6-6 with TRBJ1-1; 8 positions agree with TRBD1. The CDR3 is 13 residues long. Germline V gene data show CDR1 as MNHNY and CDR2 as SVGAGI (reference sequence). J lost 5 bases, V lost 8 bases, and 7 bases had no gene match. The CDR3 spells CASHKGQGTEAFF. The CDR3 DNA reads as TGTGCCAGCCATAAAGGACAGGGTACTGAAGCTTTCTTT.

The rearrangement uses TRBV4-2 and TRBJ2-5, with 13 bases matching TRBD2. TRBJ2-7 matches the DNA end more closely, so the J call is doubtful. Germline V gene data show CDR1 as LGHNA and CDR2 as YNFKEQ. This CDR3 is built from 16 residues. The DNA of the CDR3 is TGTGCCAGCAGCCAAGATCCGGGACTAGCGGGATCCGAGCAGTACTTC. Amino acid sequence: CASSQDPGLAGSEQYF.

This chain links TRBV7-2 with TRBJ2-2, with TRBD1 matching over 8 bases. With V trimmed by 3 bases and J by 6 bases, 0 bases remained unmatched. CDR3 size: 13 residues. The V gene's germline CDR1 is SGHTA and CDR2 FQGNSA. CDR3 residues: CASSLDRAGELFF. CDR3 nucleotide sequence: TGTGCCAGCAGCTTGGACAGGGCCGGGGAGCTGTTTTTT.

The chain is built from TRBV5-1 and TRBJ2-7; D is perhaps TRBD2 (6 bases). The CDR3 covers 14 residues. The germline V gene encodes CDR1 SGHRS and CDR2 YFSETQ. Trimming left V 4 bases short and J 2 bases short, with 13 bases between. CDR3 in DNA: TGCGCCAGCAGCCCGCGGGGCGGAACCTACGAGCAGTACTTC. Protein sequence: CASSPRGGTYEQYF.

The CDR3 DNA reads TGTGCCAGCAGCGTTGCACAGGGATTCGTAGAGACCCAGTACTTC. Protein sequence: CASSVAQGFVETQYF. The chain is built from TRBV9 and TRBJ2-5; possible D gene TRBD1, 6 bases. The CDR3 loop spans 15 amino acids. Trimming removed 2 bases from V and 4 bases from J, with 15 bases in between. Germline CDR1 reads SGDLS; CDR2 reads YYNGEE.

This chain links TRBV14 with TRBJ1-2; 8 nucleotides line up with TRBD1. V shed 0 bases, J shed 2 bases, and the junction held 14 bases outside the gene matches. Germline V gives CDR1 SGHDN, CDR2 FVKESK. CDR3 length: 19 residues. CDR3 amino acids: CASSQEGSDRGWWNYGYTF. The CDR3 coding sequence is TGTGCCAGCAGCCAAGAGGGATCAGACAGGGGCTGGTGGAACTATGGCTACACCTTC.

The chain is built from TRBV4-1 and TRBJ1-1; D perhaps matches TRBD1 (5 bases). The length of the CDR3 is 14 residues. Trimming shortened V by 3 bases and J by 6 bases, and 14 bases separated the two germline ends. Germline V CDR1 and CDR2: MGHRA, YSYEKL. The CDR3 bases are TGCGCCAGCAGCCAGGAACGCAGGGTAGCTGAAGCTTTCTTT. Amino acid sequence: CASSQERRVAEAFF.

The chain recombines TRBV5-1 with TRBJ2-2; 7 nucleotides match TRBD1. Germline-derived CDR1 and CDR2 are SGHRS and YFSETQ. This CDR3 has 17 residues. The V segment lost 0 bases and the J segment 3 bases; nucleotides outside the gene matches: 8. This chain's CDR3 is CASSLGARGQDTGELFF. In DNA form, the CDR3 reads TGCGCCAGCAGCTTGGGTGCAAGGGGGCAGGACACCGGGGAGCTGTTTTTT.

The genes are TRBV7-9 and TRBJ2-5; possibly TRBD1 for D (5 bases). The germline V gene has CDR1 SEHNR and CDR2 FQNEAQ (reference sequence). The V gene lost 6 bases and the J gene lost 3 bases, with 11 bases spanning the gap. The length of the CDR3 is 13 residues. Here the CDR3 reads CASSSTEKETQYF. The CDR3 DNA follows: TGTGCCAGCAGTTCGACAGAAAAAGAGACCCAGTACTTC.

This clone was seen a few times. J is TRBJ2-1 and V is TRBV6-5; 8 bases map to TRBD1. Looked up from germline, CDR1 is MNHEY and CDR2 is SVGAGI. J lost 4 bases, V lost 5 bases, and 7 bases had no gene match. The CDR3 loop spans 15 amino acids. In DNA form, the CDR3 reads TGTGCCAGCAGTCCCGGGACAGGAGAGTACAATGAGCAGTTCTTC. It encodes CASSPGTGEYNEQFF.

V usage is TRBV28 and J usage is TRBJ1-3, with D tentatively TRBD1 (5 bases). The CDR3 contains 12 residues. V dropped 9 bases and J dropped 0 bases, with 6 bases sitting between them. The V gene's germline CDR1 is MDHEN and CDR2 SYDVKM. The CDR3 DNA reads as TGTGCCAGTGACAGCTCTGGAAACACCATATATTTT. It yields the protein CASDSSGNTIYF.

This clone was observed a single time. One junction end does not reproduce the germline sequence, and a read error may be involved. The V gene is TRBV11-2, the J gene TRBJ1-3, with D unresolved. The CDR3 runs to 15 residues. Germline V CDR1 and CDR2: SGHAT, FQNNGV. CDR3 bases: TGTGCCAGCAGTAAGCCAGAGGGCTCTGGAAGCACCATATATTTT. This gives the protein CASSKPEGSGSTIYF.

CDR3 loop: CASLRQGFNQPQHF. CDR3 in DNA: TGTGCCAGCCTCCGACAGGGCTTCAATCAGCCCCAGCATTTT. The chain carries TRBV6-1 and TRBJ1-5; TRBD1 matches at 7 bases. V dropped 8 bases and J dropped 3; count of bases not matched to a gene: 7. The CDR3 contains 14 residues. Germline loops: CDR1 MNHNS, CDR2 SASEGT.

The chain uses TRBV7-9 and TRBJ2-7; 7 bases align to TRBD1. Trimming took 5 bases from V and 3 from J; bases not matched to a gene: 16. This CDR3 contains 17 residues. From germline, CDR1 is SEHNR and CDR2 FQNEAQ (reference sequence). Written as DNA, the CDR3 is TGTGCCAGCAGCCTGACAGGGTTGGGCGCGGGCGTCTACGAGCAGTACTTC. Translating gives CASSLTGLGAGVYEQYF.

Concerning this clone: The junction differs from germline at one of its ends, possibly a read error. CDR3 bases: TGTGTCAGCAGCGCGGACAGGCCAACCGAGCAGTACTTC. Translating it yields CVSSADRPTEQYF. The rearrangement links TRBV11-2 to TRBJ2-7; TRBD1 agrees at 7 bases. The germline V gene encodes CDR1 SGHAT and CDR2 FQNNGV. The CDR3 extends over 13 amino acids.

This clone was picked up one time. DNA of the CDR3: TGCAGCGTAGCGGGACAGGGGAATCTACGAGAGCAGTACTTC. Encoded protein: CSVAGQGNLREQYF. The rearrangement links TRBV29-1 to TRBJ2-7; 10 positions match TRBD1. Trimming cost V 6 bases and J 7 bases; bases outside gene matches: 12. Germline-derived CDR1 and CDR2 are SQVTM and ANQGSEA. This CDR3 region has 14 residues.

The chain recombines TRBV5-4 with TRBJ2-2; 8 positions agree with TRBD2. V shed 4 bases and J 6 bases; nucleotides not matched to a gene: 23. Germline V CDR1 and CDR2: SGHNT, YYREEE (reference sequence). This CDR3 has 20 amino acids. In nucleotides, the CDR3 is TGTGCCAGCAGCCCCAAGGGGGACGGGAGGGCCTCTTGGAATGCCGGGGAGCTGTTTTTT. Encoded protein: CASSPKGDGRASWNAGELFF. The variable domain in full, completed from reference TRBV5-4 and TRBJ2-2, reads ETGVTQSPTHLIKTRGQQVTLRCSSQSGHNTVSWYQQALGQGPQFIFQYYREEENGRGNFPPRFSGLQFPNYSSELNVNALELDDSALYLCASSPKGDGRASWNAGELFFGEGSRLTVL.

This clone was picked up a small number of times. The chain employs TRBV28 and TRBJ2-3, with TRBD2 matching 9 bases. This CDR3 has 16 residues. The ends lost 4 bases at V and 2 bases at J; junction bases unmatched: 7. CDR1 is MDHEN, CDR2 SYDVKM, per germline. In DNA form, the CDR3 reads TGTGCCAGCAGTTCCCGGACTAGCGAGAACACAGATACGCAGTATTTT. It encodes CASSSRTSENTDTQYF. The entire variable domain, with the rest obtained from reference TRBV28 and TRBJ2-3, is as follows: DVKVTQSSRYLVKRTGEKVFLECVQDMDHENMFWYRQDPGLGLRLIYFSYDVKMKEKGDIPEGYSVSREKKERFSLILESASTNQTSMYLCASSSRTSENTDTQYFGPGTRLTVL.

The CDR3 is CASSLVGDSASSYEQYF. In nucleotides, the CDR3 is TGCGCCAGCAGCTTGGTGGGGGACTCCGCAAGCTCCTACGAGCAGTACTTC. V is TRBV5-1 and J is TRBJ2-7; a possible D gene is TRBD2 (6 bases). This CDR3 is 17 amino acids long. CDR1 and CDR2 from the germline V gene are SGHRS and YFSETQ. The V end was cut by 0 bases, the J end by 0 bases, with 16 bases between.

V usage is TRBV6-5 and J usage is TRBJ1-3; D is perhaps TRBD1 (5 bases). Germline CDR1 MNHEY, CDR2 SVGAGI. The CDR3 totals 14 residues. Trimming removed 7 bases at V and 0 bases at J, with 10 bases between. The CDR3 DNA reads as TGTGCCAGCAATGGGGCTAACTCTGGAAACACCATATATTTT. It codes for CASNGANSGNTIYF.

The rearrangement uses TRBV7-9 and TRBJ2-7; 13 bases are a match to TRBD2. CDR3 length: 16 residues. V lost 5 bases, J lost 2 bases, and 6 bases stayed unmatched. The germline CDR1 and CDR2 sequences are SEHNR and FQNEAQ (reference sequence). The CDR3 DNA reads as TGTGCCAGCAGCCCCGGGACTAGCGGGGTCACCTACGAGCAGTACTTC. Translation: CASSPGTSGVTYEQYF.

J is TRBJ2-7 and V is TRBV21-1; the DNA was not used to check the table's D call, TRBD2. TRBV21-1 is an annotated pseudogene. There are 14 residues in the CDR3. The CDR3 DNA reads as TGTGCCAGCAGCCCTCACGGGAGTCTGAACGAGCAGTACTTC. Protein product: CASSPHGSLNEQYF.

V and J are TRBV6-5 and TRBJ2-7, with 9 bases matching TRBD2. The CDR3 covers 15 residues. Germline loops: CDR1 MNHEY, CDR2 SVGAGI. The junction had 10 bases not matched to a gene; V was cut back by 6 bases and J by 4 bases. The CDR3 region is CASRASAGGPYEQYF. The CDR3 region has the DNA TGTGCCAGCAGGGCATCAGCGGGAGGCCCGTACGAGCAGTACTTC.

The chain couples TRBV28 to TRBJ1-6; the D gene is possibly TRBD1 (5 bases). Trimming removed 4 bases at V and 5 bases at J, with 15 bases between. CDR1 and CDR2 (germline): MDHEN, SYDVKM. The CDR3 contains 16 residues. CDR3 loop: CASSSQYRSNNSPLHF. The CDR3 nucleotides are TGTGCCAGCAGTTCACAATACAGGAGCAATAATTCACCCCTCCACTTT.